This TCR beta chain appears in the sequencing data of a study of blood T cell repertoires in COVID-19. V was clipped by 1 base and J by 1 base, with 4 bases between them. The CDR3 runs to 13 residues. CDR1 LNHNV and CDR2 YYDKDF come from the germline V gene (reference sequence). Generated by immunoSEQ multiplex PCR, the TCRdb table keeps only in-frame clones and is missing some. The table shows about 48,000 clones, with more than 70% occurring only once. Sequencing was carried out using peripheral blood. The clonotype was recovered from a human donor in a cohort sampled during active COVID-19. V gene TRBV15 combines with J gene TRBJ1-2; D remains ambiguous. The CDR3 bases are TGTGCCACCAGCAGAGCTGTTAACTATGGCTACACCTTC. Translated: CATSRAVNYGYTF. The entire variable domain, with the rest obtained from reference TRBV15 and TRBJ1-2, is as follows: DAMVIQNPRYQVTQFGKPVTLSCSQTLNHNVMYWYQQKSSQAPKLLFHYYDKDFNNEADTPDNFQSRRPNTSFCFLDIRSPGLGDTAMYLCATSRAVNYGYTFGSGTRLTVV.